These 7 T cell receptor beta chains were all obtained from the same sample, sequenced in a study of blood T cell repertoires in COVID-19. The method was immunoSEQ multiplex PCR; TCRdb's version includes in-frame clones alone and lacks a portion of them. The data hold around 200,000 clones, with around nine tenths observed a single time. The material sequenced was PBMCs or T cells enriched from blood (not recorded which). The receptors shown here come from a woman aged 25 to 39 who had been exposed to COVID-19.

The CDR3 region has the DNA TGTGCCATCAGTGAGTCGATGAGTTCCGCTGATAGTGAGCAGTTCTTC. Translation gives CAISESMSSADSEQFF. The rearrangement links TRBV10-3 to TRBJ2-1; unclear D gene. Trimming removed 0 bases at V and 9 bases at J, with 18 bases between. From germline, CDR1 is ENHRY and CDR2 SYGVKD. The CDR3 totals 16 residues.

This clone was detected only once. The chain carries TRBV5-5 and TRBJ2-7; D is perhaps TRBD1 (6 bases). Germline CDR1 is SGHKS and CDR2 is YYEKEE (reference sequence). Trimming removed 3 bases at V and 3 bases at J, with 13 bases between. CDR3 size: 14 residues. CDR3 bases: TGTGCCAGCAGCTCACCGGGACACTTCTACGAGCAGTACTTC. It encodes CASSSPGHFYEQYF. The full variable domain, in which reference TRBV5-5 and TRBJ2-7 provide the parts outside the CDR3, is DAGVTQSPTHLIKTRGQQVTLRCSPISGHKSVSWYQQVLGQGPQFIFQYYEKEERGRGNFPDRFSARQFPNYSSELNVNALLLGDSALYLCASSSPGHFYEQYFGPGTRLTVT.

The chain employs TRBV30 and TRBJ2-6; 7 bases match TRBD1. In germline, CDR1 is GTSNPN, CDR2 SVGIG (reference sequence). Trimming at V came to 3 bases and at J to 4 bases, leaving 6 bases not matched to a gene. CDR3 length equals 15 residues. The CDR3 DNA reads TGTGCCTGGAGCCGAAGGACAGGAGGGGCCAACGTCCTGACTTTC. The encoded protein is CAWSRRTGGANVLTF. The complete variable domain, with remaining parts taken from reference TRBV30 and TRBJ2-6, reads SQTIHQWPATLVQPVGSPLSLECTVEGTSNPNLYWYRQAAGRGLQLLFYSVGIGQISSEVPQNLSASRPQDRQFILSSKKLLLSDSGFYLCAWSRRTGGANVLTFGAGSRLTVL.

This rearrangement joins TRBV6-5 to TRBJ1-3; D uncertain. The germline CDR1 and CDR2 sequences are MNHEY and SVGAGI. The CDR3 loop spans 15 amino acids. The V end was cut by 4 bases, the J end by 11 bases, with 21 bases between. CDR3 loop: CASSSSAGSGVSIYF. The CDR3 nucleotides are TGTGCCAGCAGTTCATCCGCCGGGTCCGGTGTTTCCATATATTTT.

V and J are TRBV27 and TRBJ1-2; 10 nucleotides match TRBD1. The CDR3 extends over 14 amino acids. The trim removed 4 bases at V and 7 bases at J, leaving 6 bases unmatched. Germline CDR1 and CDR2: MNHEY and SMNVEV (reference sequence). DNA for the CDR3: TGTGCCAGCAGTTCCCGACAGGGGGCTAGTGGCTACACCTTC. It specifies CASSSRQGASGYTF.

The chain combines TRBV12-5 with TRBJ2-1, with 7 nucleotides matching TRBD2. The V and J ends lost 6 bases and 8 bases, in that order; junction bases with no gene match: 34. Germline CDR1 is LGHNT and CDR2 is FRNRAP. The CDR3 runs to 22 residues. In DNA form, the CDR3 reads TGTGCTAGTGGACCAACCTCCACGCGGGGGACGGCGACTAGCCCACGACCACATGAGCAGTTCTTC. Translation gives CASGPTSTRGTATSPRPHEQFF.

This clone has only a few counts. This chain links TRBV4-2 with TRBJ1-2; 9 nucleotides line up with TRBD1. Trimming at V came to 4 bases and at J to 3 bases, leaving 3 bases not matched to a gene. This CDR3 has 14 amino acids. Germline V gene data show CDR1 as LGHNA and CDR2 as YNFKEQ. This CDR3 reads CASSPRQGDYGYTF. Written as DNA, the CDR3 is TGTGCCAGCAGCCCAAGACAGGGGGACTATGGCTACACCTTC.